This T cell receptor beta chain was captured in a study of blood T cell repertoires in COVID-19. Across the whole study: The United States, Italy and Spain provided the acute and convalescent COVID-19 samples. The analysed material was cDNA or gDNA that came from T cells, B-cell-depleted T cells, or PBMCs.

This CDR3 is 19 amino acids long. The germline gives CDR1 LNHNV, CDR2 YYDKDF (reference sequence). J gave up 9 bases and V 4 bases, and 22 bases lay outside the gene matches. Here immunoSEQ multiplex PCR was the method, and the copy in TCRdb shows in-frame clones only, minus some. Here the sample spans over 200,000 clones, more than 85% being singletons. Sequenced input: peripheral blood. This sequence was found in a man aged 40-49 years with active or convalescent COVID-19. V is TRBV15 and J is TRBJ2-3; 10 positions agree with TRBD2. The CDR3 spells CATSTNQPELAGPWGTQYF. DNA of the CDR3: TGTGCCACCAGCACCAACCAACCGGAACTAGCGGGACCGTGGGGGACGCAGTATTTT.